This T cell receptor beta chain was retrieved from a study of T-cell memory formation after mild COVID-19. This clonotype was seen more than once but under ten times. Its cognate antigen is unknown. The 5'RACE method, run with constant-segment primers, produced TCR alpha and TCR beta cDNA libraries (carrying sample barcodes and UMIs). MiXCR, run by TCRdb on the 5' RACE reads, gives a single entry per CDR3 protein. The sample shows 150,000 to 200,000 distinct CDR3 sequences, around 15% of them seen only once. The CDR3 is made up of 14 amino acids. Germline V lookup: CDR1 MNHEY, CDR2 SVGAGI. The V and J ends lost 2 bases and 6 bases respectively, with 8 bases between them. General study findings and limits: The study found balanced CD4/CD8 in clones contracting day 15 to 85 and a CD4+ lean in later expanders. CD4+ contracting clones were mainly CM and EM; CD8+ ones, EMRA. Memory sampled before infection contained some responding clones, suggesting cross-reactive memory joined.

The gene calls are TRBV6-5 and TRBJ1-6; possibly TRBD1 for D (5 bases). The material sequenced was PBMCs or a T cell subset sorted from them (not recorded which). The sequence was obtained from an adult woman who had mild COVID-19 (a few samples of this study predate the infection). Cell type and time point are not known. CDR3 loop: CASSYRGANSPLHF. CDR3 coding DNA: TGTGCCAGCAGTTACCGCGGGGCTAATTCACCCCTCCACTTT.